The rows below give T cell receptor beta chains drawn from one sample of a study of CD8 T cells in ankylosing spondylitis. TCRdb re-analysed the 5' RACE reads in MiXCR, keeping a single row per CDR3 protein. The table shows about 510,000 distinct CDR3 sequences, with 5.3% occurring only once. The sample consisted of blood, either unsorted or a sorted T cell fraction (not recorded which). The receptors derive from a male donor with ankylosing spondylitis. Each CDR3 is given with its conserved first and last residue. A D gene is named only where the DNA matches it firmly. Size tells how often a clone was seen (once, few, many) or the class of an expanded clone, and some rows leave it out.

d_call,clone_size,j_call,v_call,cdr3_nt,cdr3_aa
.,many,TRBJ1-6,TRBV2,TGTGCCAGCAAGGGGAGCTCCTATAATTCACCCCTCCACTTT,CASKGSSYNSPLHF
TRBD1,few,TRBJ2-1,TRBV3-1,TGTGCCAGCAAACCTCCACCGGGACAGGGATTTGACGGTGAGCAGTTCTTC,CASKPPPGQGFDGEQFF
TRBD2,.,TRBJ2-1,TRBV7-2,TGTGCCAGCAGCTTACGCAGGGGGACTAGCGGGAGGCCGAGGAATGAGCAGTTCTTC,CASSLRRGTSGRPRNEQFF
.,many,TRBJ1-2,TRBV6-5,TGTGCCAGCAGTTACTCGGGTTCAGGGTTTTATGGCTACACCTTC,CASSYSGSGFYGYTF
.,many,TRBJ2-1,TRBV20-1,TGCAGTGCTAGATCGGGGTCCCCGCTGAATGAGCAGTTCTTC,CSARSGSPLNEQFF
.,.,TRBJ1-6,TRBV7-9,TGTGCCAGCAGCTTCGGGGAATCACCCCTCCACTTT,CASSFGESPLHF
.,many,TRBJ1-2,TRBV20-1,TGCAGTGCCGCCTTTAACTATGGCTACACCTTC,CSAAFNYGYTF
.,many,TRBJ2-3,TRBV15,TGTGCCACCCGGAGGCAGGCCACAGATACGCAGTATTTT,CATRRQATDTQYF
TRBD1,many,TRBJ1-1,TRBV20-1,TGCAGTGCTAGAGTCTATAATCGACAGGGGGCCACTGAAGCTTTCTTT,CSARVYNRQGATEAFF
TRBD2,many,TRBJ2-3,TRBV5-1,TGCGCCAGCAGCCCGGGGTCGGGGGGAATAGAAGATACGCAGTATTTT,CASSPGSGGIEDTQYF
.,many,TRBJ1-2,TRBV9,TGTGCCAGCAGCGTAGAGTGGGGGGCTGGCTACACCTTC,CASSVEWGAGYTF
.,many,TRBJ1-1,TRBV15,TGTGCCACCAGCAGAGCCCGGGGTCTGGGTATCGAAGCTTTCTTT,CATSRARGLGIEAFF
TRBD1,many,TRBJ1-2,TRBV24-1,TGTGCCACCAGCGCCCGGGACAGCTTCTATGGCTACACCTTC,CATSARDSFYGYTF
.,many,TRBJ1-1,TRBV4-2,TGTGCCAGCAGCCAAGATCAGGGGCGGGGGAACACTGAAGCTTTCTTT,CASSQDQGRGNTEAFF
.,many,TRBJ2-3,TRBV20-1,TGCAGTGCCCCCGGGGTTTTCACAGATACGCAGTATTTT,CSAPGVFTDTQYF
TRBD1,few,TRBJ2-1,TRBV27,TGTGCCAGCAGATCTAGACCTCGGACAGGGCGCTCCTACAATGAGCAGTTCTTC,CASRSRPRTGRSYNEQFF
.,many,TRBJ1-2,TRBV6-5,TGTGCCAGCAGTTACTCGGGGTTGGCCTACTATGGCTACACCTTC,CASSYSGLAYYGYTF
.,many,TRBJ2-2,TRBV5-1,TGCGCCAGCAGCCAAAGCTCCCCGGGGACCGGGGAGCTGTTTTTT,CASSQSSPGTGELFF
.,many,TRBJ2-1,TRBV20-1,TGCAGTGCTAAAAGCGGCTACTCCTACAATGAGCAGTTCTTC,CSAKSGYSYNEQFF
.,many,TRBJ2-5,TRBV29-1,TGCAGCGTCGCGGGACAGCTAAATTTGACCCAGTACTTC,CSVAGQLNLTQYF
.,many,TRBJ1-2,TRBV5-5,TGTGCCAGCAGCTTGGGTCCGGGGGGTAGTTATGGCTACACCTTC,CASSLGPGGSYGYTF
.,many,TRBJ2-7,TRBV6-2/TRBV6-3,TGTGCCAGCAGTTTCGCGGGACGGCTGGGGGCCGAGCAGTACTTC,CASSFAGRLGAEQYF
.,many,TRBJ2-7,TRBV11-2,TGTGCCAGCAGCTTTACGGTGGGACTCCCCAGCGAGCAGTACTTC,CASSFTVGLPSEQYF
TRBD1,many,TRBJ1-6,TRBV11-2,TGTGCCAGCAGCTTAGACGGGACAGGGTATTCACCCCTCCACTTT,CASSLDGTGYSPLHF
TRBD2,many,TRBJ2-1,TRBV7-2,TGTGCCAGCAGCTTAGGTCGGCTAGCGGGAGGGCTCGAGCAGTTCTTC,CASSLGRLAGGLEQFF
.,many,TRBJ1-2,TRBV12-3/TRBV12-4,TGTGCCAGCAGTTTACAGGTGGACTATGGCTACACCTTC,CASSLQVDYGYTF
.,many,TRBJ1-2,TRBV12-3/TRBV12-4,TGTGCCAGCAGCCGGGAGTTTCCCGACTATGGCTACACCTTC,CASSREFPDYGYTF
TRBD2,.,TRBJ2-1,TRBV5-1,TGCGCCAGCAGCTCGGGACTAGCGCCGCGGGATGAGCAGTTCTTC,CASSSGLAPRDEQFF
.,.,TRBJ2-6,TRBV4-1,TGCGCCAGCCTCGGGGTGCGGAAAGGGGCCAACGTCCTGACTTTC,CASLGVRKGANVLTF
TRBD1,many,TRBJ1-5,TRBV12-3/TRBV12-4,TGTGCCAGCAGTTTCGGGACAGGGAATCAGCCCCAGCATTTT,CASSFGTGNQPQHF
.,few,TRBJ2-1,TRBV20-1,TGCAGTGCTAGAAAAGGGGGGGCAGAATATGAGCAGTTCTTC,CSARKGGAEYEQFF
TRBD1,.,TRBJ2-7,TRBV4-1,TGCGCCAGCAGCCAGACCGGACAGGGGATCACCTACGAGCAGTACTTC,CASSQTGQGITYEQYF
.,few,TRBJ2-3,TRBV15,TGTGCCACCAGCAACCGTTGGGGGTCGGGTAGCACAGATACGCAGTATTTT,CATSNRWGSGSTDTQYF
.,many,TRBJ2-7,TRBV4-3,TGCGCCAGCAGCCAAGATCGACTCGGCAGCTACGAGCAGTACTTC,CASSQDRLGSYEQYF
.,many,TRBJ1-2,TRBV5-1,TGCGCCAGCAGTATCGGTGGAATGGATGGCTACACCTTC,CASSIGGMDGYTF
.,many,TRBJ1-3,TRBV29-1,TGCAGCGTTGAAGATCGCAACTCTGGAAACACCATATATTTT,CSVEDRNSGNTIYF
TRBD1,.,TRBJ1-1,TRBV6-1,TGTGCCAGCAGTGCACAGGGGGGAGCTGAAGCTTTCTTT,CASSAQGGAEAFF
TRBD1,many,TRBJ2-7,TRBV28,TGTGCCAGCAGTTTATTTGTAGGGGGCTACTCCTACGAGCAGTACTTC,CASSLFVGGYSYEQYF
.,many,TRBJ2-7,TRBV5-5,TGTGCCAGCAGCTTGGTTAACAGCTACGAGCAGTACTTC,CASSLVNSYEQYF
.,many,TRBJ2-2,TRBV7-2,TGTGCCAGCAGCTTCCCCTTGAGCCGGGACTACACCGGGGAGCTGTTTTTT,CASSFPLSRDYTGELFF
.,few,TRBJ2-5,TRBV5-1,TGCGCCAGCAGCATGGGACGTGTGCAAGAGACCCAGTACTTC,CASSMGRVQETQYF
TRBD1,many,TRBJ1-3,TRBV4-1,TGCGCCAGCAGCCGCGAGATCAGGGGGCCATCTGGAAACACCATATATTTT,CASSREIRGPSGNTIYF
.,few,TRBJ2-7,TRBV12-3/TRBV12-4,TGTGCCAGCAGCGGTAGGGAGTCCTACGAGCAGTACTTC,CASSGRESYEQYF
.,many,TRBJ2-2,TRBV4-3,TGCGCCAGCAGCCAAGACCCCGGGCCTTCGAAAAGCGGGGAGCTGTTTTTT,CASSQDPGPSKSGELFF
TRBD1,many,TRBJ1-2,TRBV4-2,TGTGCCAGCAGCCCTCGGACAGGGGGGATCTATGGCTACACCTTC,CASSPRTGGIYGYTF
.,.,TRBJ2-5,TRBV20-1,TGCAGTGCTGTCGATCGGCCGGAGACCCAGTACTTC,CSAVDRPETQYF
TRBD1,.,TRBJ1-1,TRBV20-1,TGCAGTGCTAGAGAGACAGGGACTATGGCTTTCTTT,CSARETGTMAFF
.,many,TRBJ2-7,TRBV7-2,TGTGCCAGCAGCTTCGCGGCAGGGGCCTACGAGCAGTACTTC,CASSFAAGAYEQYF
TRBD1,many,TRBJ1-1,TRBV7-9,TGTGCCAGCAGCCCGACAGGGAGGGCCACTGAAGCTTTCTTT,CASSPTGRATEAFF
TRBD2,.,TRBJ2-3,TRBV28,TGTGCCAGCACCGGGACTAGCGGGAGAAGGGATACGCAGTATTTT,CASTGTSGRRDTQYF
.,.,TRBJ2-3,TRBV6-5,TGTGCCAGCAGTTACAGGGAGGAGTTACCGAATACGCAGTATTTT,CASSYREELPNTQYF
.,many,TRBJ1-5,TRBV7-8,TGTGCCAGCAGCAATAGCCGGGCCCGTCGAATTGATCAGCCCCAGCATTTT,CASSNSRARRIDQPQHF
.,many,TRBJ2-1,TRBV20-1,TGCAGTGCTCCTACCTACTGGGAGCAGTTCTTC,CSAPTYWEQFF
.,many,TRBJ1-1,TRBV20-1,TGCAGTGCCAAGGTCTTGGGGGGCCCGAACACTGAAGCTTTCTTT,CSAKVLGGPNTEAFF
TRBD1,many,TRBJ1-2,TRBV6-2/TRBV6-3,TGTGCCAGCAGTTACTCCTCGAGAGGGGGCAACTATGGCTACACCTTC,CASSYSSRGGNYGYTF
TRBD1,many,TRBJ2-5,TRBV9,TGTGCCAGCAGCGTAGGGGGACAGGGCCTTCAAGAGACCCAGTACTTC,CASSVGGQGLQETQYF
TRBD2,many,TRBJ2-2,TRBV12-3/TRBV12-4,TGTGCCAGCAGTTTTCTAGCGGGGGGGCGATTCGGGGAGCTGTTTTTT,CASSFLAGGRFGELFF
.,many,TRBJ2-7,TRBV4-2,TGTGCCAGCAGCCGCCAGATTAACGAGCAGTACTTC,CASSRQINEQYF